A single sample gave rise to the 3 T cell receptor beta chains below, sequenced in a study of blood T cell repertoires in COVID-19. Some clones are missing from TCRdb's copy, which holds only in-frame ones; the method was immunoSEQ multiplex PCR. This sample has roughly 120,000 clones, with approximately 77% found just once. Sequencing was performed on peripheral blood. The source is a human donor in a cohort sampled during active COVID-19.

This clone was seen just once. This chain joins TRBV5-1 and TRBJ1-6; 11 bases are shared with TRBD1. The ends lost 0 bases at V and 7 bases at J; junction bases unmatched: 0. The CDR3 is made up of 15 amino acids. The germline gives CDR1 SGHRS, CDR2 YFSETQ. CDR3 loop: CASSLGTGGNSPLHF. The CDR3 region has the DNA TGCGCCAGCAGCTTGGGGACAGGGGGCAATTCACCCCTCCACTTT.

The genes are TRBV6-6 and TRBJ2-7; TRBD1 is a possible D gene (6 bases). Germline CDR1 reads MNHNY; CDR2 reads SVGAGI (reference sequence). The length of the CDR3 is 13 residues. V lost 6 bases and J lost 9, with 18 bases in between. CDR3 protein: CASSFDRTEVQYF. DNA for the CDR3: TGTGCCAGCAGCTTCGATCGGACAGAAGTGCAGTACTTC.

The gene calls are TRBV4-1 and TRBJ2-1, with 7 bases fitting TRBD2. This CDR3 comprises 15 residues. V was pared by 5 bases and J by 2 bases, with 6 bases of the junction left unmatched. The germline CDR1 and CDR2 sequences are MGHRA and YSYEKL. In DNA, the CDR3 is TGCGCCAGCAGCAAAGGGGCGGGGGCCTACAATGAGCAGTTCTTC. Its translation: CASSKGAGAYNEQFF.